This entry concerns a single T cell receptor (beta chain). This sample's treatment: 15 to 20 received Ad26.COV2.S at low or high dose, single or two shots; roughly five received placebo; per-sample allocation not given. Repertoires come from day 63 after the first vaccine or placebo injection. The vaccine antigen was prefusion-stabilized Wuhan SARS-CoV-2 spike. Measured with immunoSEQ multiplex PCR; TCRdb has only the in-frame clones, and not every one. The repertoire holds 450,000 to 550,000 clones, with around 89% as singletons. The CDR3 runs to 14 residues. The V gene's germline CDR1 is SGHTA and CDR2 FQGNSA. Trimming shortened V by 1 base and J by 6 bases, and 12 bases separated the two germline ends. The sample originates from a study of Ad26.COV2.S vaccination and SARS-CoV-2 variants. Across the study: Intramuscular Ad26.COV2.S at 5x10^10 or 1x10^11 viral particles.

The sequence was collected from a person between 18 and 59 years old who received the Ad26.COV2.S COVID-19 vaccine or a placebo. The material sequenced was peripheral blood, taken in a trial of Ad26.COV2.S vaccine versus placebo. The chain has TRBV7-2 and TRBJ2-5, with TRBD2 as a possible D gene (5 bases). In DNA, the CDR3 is TGTGCCAGCAGCTTAGGGCAGGAGGCGAAGACCCAGTACTTC. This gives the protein CASSLGQEAKTQYF.